The sequence of this TCR beta chain was determined in a study of cytomegalovirus exposure and HLA in healthy donors. Study observations and caveats: A highly shared variant cluster was judged a likely technical artifact. Associated with HLA alleles at 0.05 false discovery rate in a later analysis were 16,951 TCR beta sequences.

With respect to this clone: Its antigen remains unknown.

The CDR3 loop spans 15 amino acids. Germline CDR1 SGHVS, CDR2 FQNEAQ. Deletions cut 0 bases from V and 4 bases from J, with 10 bases between. The PCR was carried out with 60 Vbeta primers and 13 Jbeta primers. TCRdb keeps only in-frame clones here, not all; method: immunoSEQ multiplex PCR. The sample has some 100,000 clones, over 70% seen once; the top ten hold roughly 1.2%. Sequenced sample: PBMCs. The V call is TRBV7-8, the J call TRBJ1-3; TRBD1 is a possible D gene (6 bases). The source is a girl aged 2-10 years in good health and CMV-seropositive. CDR3 region: CASSLAQGRGNTIYF. In DNA form, the CDR3 reads TGTGCCAGCAGCTTAGCCCAGGGGCGAGGAAACACCATATATTTT.